Sequencing of this T cell receptor beta chain was carried out in a study of cytomegalovirus exposure and HLA in healthy donors. Study-wide background: About 85 million unique TCR sequences came from HLA-typed donors in an early release.

The V and J ends lost 0 bases and 7 bases, in that order; junction bases with no gene match: 4. The CDR3 covers 15 residues. The germline V gene encodes CDR1 SGHVS and CDR2 FQNEAQ. 60 Vbeta and 13 Jbeta primers were used in PCR. Libraries were prepared by immunoSEQ multiplex PCR; TCRdb keeps only in-frame clonotypes and omits some of them. The sample records 75,000 to 90,000 clones, about 81% being singletons. The sample comprised PBMCs. The clonotype was recovered from a woman in her forties in good health and CMV-seropositive. The chain carries TRBV7-8 and TRBJ1-4; 8 nucleotides align to TRBD1. This chain's CDR3 is CASSLALRGREKLFF. The CDR3 region has the DNA TGTGCCAGCAGCTTAGCGCTCAGGGGGCGTGAAAAACTGTTTTTT.